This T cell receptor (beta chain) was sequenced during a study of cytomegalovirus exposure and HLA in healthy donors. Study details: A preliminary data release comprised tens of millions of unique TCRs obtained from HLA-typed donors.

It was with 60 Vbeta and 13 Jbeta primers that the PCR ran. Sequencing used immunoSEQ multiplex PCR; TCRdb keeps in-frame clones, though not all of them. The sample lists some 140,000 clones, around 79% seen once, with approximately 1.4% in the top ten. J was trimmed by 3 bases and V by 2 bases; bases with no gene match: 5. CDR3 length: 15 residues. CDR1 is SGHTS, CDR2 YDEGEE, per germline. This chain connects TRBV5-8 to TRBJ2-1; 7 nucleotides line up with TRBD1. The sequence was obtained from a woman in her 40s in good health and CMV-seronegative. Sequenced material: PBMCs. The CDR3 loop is CASSLRDRVYNEQFF. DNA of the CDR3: TGTGCCAGCAGCTTAAGAGACAGGGTCTACAATGAGCAGTTCTTC.